This is a list of T cell receptor beta chains from one sample in a study of blood T cell repertoires in COVID-19. Profiling relied on immunoSEQ multiplex PCR, and the TCRdb table lists in-frame clones only, not all of them. Altogether about 290,000 clones are present, approximately 80% being singletons, with the ten largest covering around 4.5%. The sample consisted of peripheral blood. All receptors come from a woman aged 50 to 65 with active or convalescent COVID-19. Both conserved end residues are part of each CDR3. A D gene is named only where the DNA matches it firmly. Clone sizes are given selectively: once, few, many, or a class where the clone is expanded.

J: TRBJ2-1; size: NA; V: TRBV19; D: TRBD2; DNA: TGTGCCAGTAGCCTTTCCGGACTAGCGTTTCAGTTTGAGCAGTTCTTC; CDR3: CASSLSGLAFQFEQFF
J: TRBJ1-6; size: NA; V: TRBV5-6; D: NA; DNA: TGTGCCAGCAGCTTGGATCTCGGCTCCTATAATTCACCCCTCCACTTT; CDR3: CASSLDLGSYNSPLHF
J: TRBJ2-1; size: NA; V: TRBV5-1; D: TRBD2; DNA: TGCGCCAGCAGCAAGACTAGCGGAGGTTACAATGAGCAGTTCTTC; CDR3: CASSKTSGGYNEQFF
J: TRBJ2-1; size: once; V: TRBV9; D: NA; DNA: TGTGCCAGCAGCGCCGGAGGCTACTCCTACAATGAGCAGTTCTTC; CDR3: CASSAGGYSYNEQFF
J: TRBJ2-2; size: NA; V: TRBV11-3; D: TRBD1; DNA: TGTGCCAGCAGCGTCGGACAGGGCCGGAACACCGGGGAGCTGTTTTTT; CDR3: CASSVGQGRNTGELFF
J: TRBJ1-2; size: once; V: TRBV6-5; D: TRBD1; DNA: TGTGCCACCTGGACAGGGATATTCTATGGCTACACCTTC; CDR3: CATWTGIFYGYTF
J: TRBJ2-7; size: once; V: TRBV10-3; D: TRBD1; DNA: TGTGCCATCAGTGAGTCGGCAGGGGGCTCAGGTGAGCAGTACTTC; CDR3: CAISESAGGSGEQYF
J: TRBJ2-7; size: NA; V: TRBV28; D: TRBD2; DNA: TGTGCCAGCAACAAACCGGGGGGGGTCTACGAGCAGTACTTC; CDR3: CASNKPGGVYEQYF
J: TRBJ1-5; size: NA; V: TRBV28; D: TRBD1; DNA: TGTGCCAGTAGACAGGGGGCAGGTCAGCCCCAGCATTTT; CDR3: CASRQGAGQPQHF
J: TRBJ1-6; size: NA; V: TRBV9; D: NA; DNA: TGTGCCAGCAGCCCAGCCCTCGGCGGGAACTATAATTCACCCCTCCACTTT; CDR3: CASSPALGGNYNSPLHF
J: TRBJ1-1; size: NA; V: TRBV30; D: TRBD1; DNA: TGTGCCTGGACCTTGGACAGGGTCGACACTGAAGCTTTCTTT; CDR3: CAWTLDRVDTEAFF
J: TRBJ1-1; size: NA; V: TRBV10-3; D: TRBD1; DNA: TGTGCCATCAGTCCGGGACAGGGATCTGAAGCTTTCTTT; CDR3: CAISPGQGSEAFF
J: TRBJ1-1; size: NA; V: TRBV25-1; D: NA; DNA: TGTGCCAGCAGTTTCAGGGGTGGCACTGAAGCTTTCTTT; CDR3: CASSFRGGTEAFF
J: TRBJ1-4; size: NA; V: TRBV11-2; D: NA; DNA: TGTGCCAGCAGCTTAGCTGTTAATGAAAAACTGTTTTTT; CDR3: CASSLAVNEKLFF
J: TRBJ1-1; size: NA; V: TRBV19; D: NA; DNA: TGTGCCCAGCCGGGTTCGGACACTGAAGCTTTCTTT; CDR3: CAQPGSDTEAFF
J: TRBJ2-7; size: once; V: TRBV19; D: NA; DNA: TGTGCCAGTAGTCACGGGGGAATCGATTCCTACGAGCAGTACTTC; CDR3: CASSHGGIDSYEQYF
J: TRBJ2-1; size: NA; V: TRBV18; D: NA; DNA: TGTGCCAGCTCACCTCTGAGCGGGTCCCGTATGGGTGAGCAGTTCTTC; CDR3: CASSPLSGSRMGEQFF
J: TRBJ2-1; size: NA; V: TRBV11-3; D: TRBD2; DNA: TGTGCCAGCAGCTTAGCGGGAGGCTCCTACAATGAGCAGTTCTTC; CDR3: CASSLAGGSYNEQFF
J: TRBJ2-1; size: NA; V: TRBV27; D: TRBD2; DNA: TGTGCCAGCAGTTCACTACTAGCGGGAGTGGCCAATGAGCAGTTCTTC; CDR3: CASSSLLAGVANEQFF
J: TRBJ2-7; size: NA; V: TRBV2; D: NA; DNA: TGTGCCAGCAAGGTGGCAGGGTTCCACGAGCAGTACTTC; CDR3: CASKVAGFHEQYF
J: TRBJ2-1; size: NA; V: TRBV7-2; D: TRBD2; DNA: TGTGCCAGCAGCTTCGGACTAGCGGGAGGGGAGGAGCAGTTCTTC; CDR3: CASSFGLAGGEEQFF
J: TRBJ1-2; size: NA; V: TRBV28; D: NA; DNA: TGTGCCACCGTAACAGAAAACTATGGCTACACCTTC; CDR3: CATVTENYGYTF
J: TRBJ1-2; size: once; V: TRBV5-1; D: TRBD1; DNA: TGCGCCAGCAGCCCCGGGACAGGGCGGACTAACTATGGCTACACCTTC; CDR3: CASSPGTGRTNYGYTF
J: TRBJ2-1; size: once; V: TRBV5-1; D: TRBD2; DNA: TGCGCCAGCAGCCCTAGCCTAGCGGGAGGTTACAATGAGCAGTTCTTC; CDR3: CASSPSLAGGYNEQFF
J: TRBJ2-5; size: NA; V: TRBV18; D: TRBD1; DNA: TGTGCCAGCTCACCTTGGACAGGGAGAGAGACCCAGTACTTC; CDR3: CASSPWTGRETQYF
J: TRBJ2-2; size: NA; V: TRBV24-1; D: TRBD1; DNA: TGTGCCACCGCCGCGACAGGGGGCGTCACCGGGGAGCTGTTTTTT; CDR3: CATAATGGVTGELFF
J: TRBJ2-7; size: NA; V: TRBV5-6; D: TRBD2; DNA: TGTGCCAGCAGCCTCGGGACTAGCGGGAGCTCCTACGAGCAGTACTTC; CDR3: CASSLGTSGSSYEQYF
J: TRBJ2-3; size: NA; V: TRBV15; D: NA; DNA: TGTGCCACCAGCAGGAGCAGTCGGGCAGATACGCAGTATTTT; CDR3: CATSRSSRADTQYF
J: TRBJ2-3; size: NA; V: TRBV5-4; D: TRBD2; DNA: TGTGCCAGCAGCTTGGCCGGGAGGCCCACAGATACGCAGTATTTT; CDR3: CASSLAGRPTDTQYF
J: TRBJ1-2; size: NA; V: TRBV19; D: NA; DNA: TGTGCCAGTAGGCAGTTCGGGACAAACTATGGCTACACCTTC; CDR3: CASRQFGTNYGYTF
J: TRBJ2-4; size: NA; V: TRBV28; D: NA; DNA: TGTGCCAGCAACTCCCCTCGGGTAGGAGGCATTCAGTACTTC; CDR3: CASNSPRVGGIQYF
J: TRBJ2-7; size: NA; V: TRBV5-8; D: NA; DNA: TGTGCCAGCAGCCCGGTGTTCGAGCAGTACTTC; CDR3: CASSPVFEQYF
J: TRBJ1-2; size: NA; V: TRBV29-1; D: NA; DNA: TGCAGCGTCGTTGGACAGTGGGGAGGCTACACCTTC; CDR3: CSVVGQWGGYTF
J: TRBJ2-7; size: NA; V: TRBV6-5; D: NA; DNA: TGTGCCAGCAGTTACTCGAGAGCGGTCCTCTCCTACGAGCAGTACTTC; CDR3: CASSYSRAVLSYEQYF
J: TRBJ2-1; size: NA; V: TRBV6-2/TRBV6-3; D: TRBD2; DNA: TGTGCCAGCAGTACGCTAGCGGGTCAGACCTTCTTC; CDR3: CASSTLAGQTFF
J: TRBJ2-1; size: NA; V: TRBV6-2/TRBV6-3; D: TRBD2; DNA: TGTGCCAGCAGTTGGCTTCCCGGGACTAGCGGGAGGCTTCACAATGAGCAGTTCTTC; CDR3: CASSWLPGTSGRLHNEQFF
J: TRBJ1-6; size: once; V: TRBV5-6; D: TRBD1; DNA: TGTGCCAGCAGCTTGGGGACAGGGGCGAAGTCACCCCTCCACTTT; CDR3: CASSLGTGAKSPLHF
J: TRBJ1-2; size: NA; V: TRBV7-8; D: NA; DNA: TGTGCCAGCAGCTTAGCCCAGAACAGACCATATGGCTACACCTTC; CDR3: CASSLAQNRPYGYTF
J: TRBJ2-2; size: NA; V: TRBV19; D: TRBD2; DNA: TGTGCCAGTAGTCAGGGGACTAGAAACACCGGGGAGCTGTTTTTT; CDR3: CASSQGTRNTGELFF
J: TRBJ1-2; size: NA; V: TRBV20-1; D: NA; DNA: TGCAGTGCTATGACAGCCTATGGCTACACCTTC; CDR3: CSAMTAYGYTF
J: TRBJ2-3; size: NA; V: TRBV3-1/TRBV3-2; D: TRBD2; DNA: TGTGCCAGCAGCCAATTTGCGGGAGAGGTACCAGATACGCAGTATTTT; CDR3: CASSQFAGEVPDTQYF
J: TRBJ1-4; size: few; V: TRBV6-6; D: TRBD1; DNA: TGTGCCAGCAGGGATACCGGGACAGGGCTCCCCGGTGTGTTTTTT; CDR3: CASRDTGTGLPGVFF
J: TRBJ1-4; size: NA; V: TRBV2; D: NA; DNA: TGTGCCAGCAGTTTACAGGGCTCTGAAAAACTGTTTTTT; CDR3: CASSLQGSEKLFF